The rows below give T cell receptor beta chains drawn from one sample of a study of cytomegalovirus exposure and HLA in healthy donors. Assay used: immunoSEQ multiplex PCR; TCRdb lists only in-frame clones, some missing. The sample carries 130,000 to 150,000 clones, 60% to 85% recorded once. Source material: PBMCs. These receptors were taken from a woman in her thirties or forties in good health and CMV-seropositive. Both conserved end residues are part of each CDR3. The order of the fields is J gene, clone size, V gene, D gene, CDR3 DNA, CDR3 protein. The D gene is left open where the match is weak. Expanded clones are given a class, and other clones once, few, many or no size at all.

J gene: TRBJ2-2
clone size: once
V gene: TRBV5-1
D gene: NA
CDR3 DNA: TGCGCCAGCAGCTTGGCCCTTCGGGGGACCGGGGAGCTGTTTTTT
CDR3 protein: CASSLALRGTGELFF

J gene: TRBJ2-3
clone size: NA
V gene: TRBV5-1
D gene: TRBD1
CDR3 DNA: TGCGCCAGCAGCTATTCCCGGGACAGAGTCATAGATACGCAGTATTTT
CDR3 protein: CASSYSRDRVIDTQYF

J gene: TRBJ2-7
clone size: NA
V gene: TRBV5-6
D gene: TRBD1
CDR3 DNA: TGTGCCAGCAGAGTCGCAGGGGGAGTCGACGAGCAGTACTTC
CDR3 protein: CASRVAGGVDEQYF

J gene: TRBJ2-7
clone size: NA
V gene: TRBV11-2
D gene: TRBD1
CDR3 DNA: TGTGCCAGCAGCCCCGGGACAGGCTTATACGAGCAGTACTTC
CDR3 protein: CASSPGTGLYEQYF

J gene: TRBJ2-1
clone size: few
V gene: TRBV18
D gene: NA
CDR3 DNA: TGTGCCAGCTCACCCCTCGGGTCCTTGTACAATGAGCAGTTCTTC
CDR3 protein: CASSPLGSLYNEQFF

J gene: TRBJ1-3
clone size: NA
V gene: TRBV7-3
D gene: TRBD1
CDR3 DNA: TGTGCCAGCAGCCCAGGGGGTTCGGCTGGAAACACCATATATTTT
CDR3 protein: CASSPGGSAGNTIYF

J gene: TRBJ1-4
clone size: NA
V gene: TRBV28
D gene: TRBD1
CDR3 DNA: TGTGCCAGCACACAGGGGAATGAAAAACTGTTTTTT
CDR3 protein: CASTQGNEKLFF

J gene: TRBJ1-5
clone size: many
V gene: TRBV28
D gene: NA
CDR3 DNA: TGTGCCAGCAGGCCCCCAGGGTCTCAGCCCCAGCATTTT
CDR3 protein: CASRPPGSQPQHF

J gene: TRBJ1-1
clone size: NA
V gene: TRBV19
D gene: NA
CDR3 DNA: TGTGCCAGTAGTATCTCCGGAGGCCGGACTGAAGCTTTCTTT
CDR3 protein: CASSISGGRTEAFF

J gene: TRBJ2-7
clone size: few
V gene: TRBV4-2
D gene: TRBD2
CDR3 DNA: TGTGCCAGCAGCCGGTTTGGGACTAGCGGGTTCAGCTCCTACGAGCAGTACTTC
CDR3 protein: CASSRFGTSGFSSYEQYF

J gene: TRBJ2-6
clone size: NA
V gene: TRBV29-1
D gene: NA
CDR3 DNA: TGCAGCGTCCTAGACCCCTCTGGGGCCAACGTCCTGACTTTC
CDR3 protein: CSVLDPSGANVLTF

J gene: TRBJ1-2
clone size: NA
V gene: TRBV29-1
D gene: TRBD1
CDR3 DNA: TGCAGCGTTGAAGATCAGGGACAGGGTTGGGGCTACACCTTC
CDR3 protein: CSVEDQGQGWGYTF

J gene: TRBJ2-1
clone size: NA
V gene: TRBV15
D gene: NA
CDR3 DNA: TGTGCCACCAGTATAGTACAGGGTCCCCGTGGCTACAATGAGCAGTTCTTC
CDR3 protein: CATSIVQGPRGYNEQFF

J gene: TRBJ1-2
clone size: NA
V gene: TRBV28
D gene: NA
CDR3 DNA: TGTGCCAGCAGTTTATATAGCGGGGGAGGCGGCTACACCTTC
CDR3 protein: CASSLYSGGGGYTF

J gene: TRBJ1-4
clone size: NA
V gene: TRBV19
D gene: NA
CDR3 DNA: TGTTTCCCCCTAAGAGGTGAAAAACTGTTTTTT
CDR3 protein: CFPLRGEKLFF

J gene: TRBJ2-5
clone size: NA
V gene: TRBV7-9
D gene: NA
CDR3 DNA: TGTGCCAGCAGCTTCCAGCGCGTGGGCAGGAGGTACCAAGAGACCCAGTACTTC
CDR3 protein: CASSFQRVGRRYQETQYF

J gene: TRBJ2-2
clone size: NA
V gene: TRBV10-1
D gene: TRBD1
CDR3 DNA: TGCGCCAGCACAAGGGGACAGGGGGCCTCCGGGGAGCTGTTTTTT
CDR3 protein: CASTRGQGASGELFF

J gene: TRBJ1-4
clone size: NA
V gene: TRBV5-1
D gene: NA
CDR3 DNA: TGCGCCAGCAGCTTGGTTTCAGGGAATGAAAAACTGTTTTTT
CDR3 protein: CASSLVSGNEKLFF

J gene: TRBJ2-3
clone size: NA
V gene: TRBV2
D gene: TRBD2
CDR3 DNA: TGTGCCAGCAGCGCCGGGGGCGGGGGGGCAGATACGCAGTATTTT
CDR3 protein: CASSAGGGGADTQYF

J gene: TRBJ1-5
clone size: NA
V gene: TRBV28
D gene: NA
CDR3 DNA: TGTGCCAGCAGTTTATTGATCTCCGGGGAAGGGCAGCCCCAGCATTTT
CDR3 protein: CASSLLISGEGQPQHF

J gene: TRBJ1-6
clone size: NA
V gene: TRBV5-1
D gene: NA
CDR3 DNA: TGCGCCAGCAGCTTTGAGGTTCAAGCCTATAATTCACCCCTCCACTTT
CDR3 protein: CASSFEVQAYNSPLHF

J gene: TRBJ2-3
clone size: NA
V gene: TRBV18
D gene: TRBD2
CDR3 DNA: TGTGCCAGCTCACCCCCGGGACTAGCGGGAAAGGATACGCAGTATTTT
CDR3 protein: CASSPPGLAGKDTQYF

J gene: TRBJ2-1
clone size: NA
V gene: TRBV2
D gene: NA
CDR3 DNA: TGTGCCAGCAGACTCGCTGATGAGCAGTTCTTC
CDR3 protein: CASRLADEQFF

J gene: TRBJ2-3
clone size: NA
V gene: TRBV9
D gene: TRBD2
CDR3 DNA: TGTGCCAGCAGCCCTTTAGCGGGGGGGATAAGCACAGATACGCAGTATTTT
CDR3 protein: CASSPLAGGISTDTQYF

J gene: TRBJ1-1
clone size: NA
V gene: TRBV19
D gene: NA
CDR3 DNA: TGTGCCAGTAGTATCTTTCTAGGAACTGAAGCTTTCTTT
CDR3 protein: CASSIFLGTEAFF

J gene: TRBJ1-1
clone size: NA
V gene: TRBV7-3
D gene: TRBD1
CDR3 DNA: TGTGCCAGCAGCCCCGACGCAGGGGGCAAAACTGAAGCTTTCTTT
CDR3 protein: CASSPDAGGKTEAFF

J gene: TRBJ2-7
clone size: NA
V gene: TRBV6-1
D gene: TRBD2
CDR3 DNA: TGTGCCAGCAGCGCACAGCGGGGGAGCTCCTACGAGCAGTACTTC
CDR3 protein: CASSAQRGSSYEQYF

J gene: TRBJ2-3
clone size: NA
V gene: TRBV7-2
D gene: TRBD2
CDR3 DNA: TGTGCCAGCAGCTCGGGACTAGCGGGGTTGACAGATACGCAGTATTTT
CDR3 protein: CASSSGLAGLTDTQYF

J gene: TRBJ2-5
clone size: NA
V gene: TRBV19
D gene: NA
CDR3 DNA: TGTGCCAGTAGTCTAACACAGGGCCAAGAGACCCAGTACTTC
CDR3 protein: CASSLTQGQETQYF

J gene: TRBJ1-1
clone size: NA
V gene: TRBV5-1
D gene: TRBD1
CDR3 DNA: TGCGCCAGCAGCTTACAGGGGACCACTGAAGCTTTCTTT
CDR3 protein: CASSLQGTTEAFF

J gene: TRBJ2-3
clone size: NA
V gene: TRBV7-9
D gene: NA
CDR3 DNA: TGTGCCAGCAGCTTAGCGGTTGCTGCGCGGGATACGCAGTATTTT
CDR3 protein: CASSLAVAARDTQYF

J gene: TRBJ2-6
clone size: NA
V gene: TRBV5-1
D gene: TRBD1
CDR3 DNA: TGCGCCAGCAGCTTGCACAGGGGTAGGTCTGGGGCCAACGTCCTGACTTTC
CDR3 protein: CASSLHRGRSGANVLTF

J gene: TRBJ1-5
clone size: few
V gene: TRBV2
D gene: TRBD1
CDR3 DNA: TGTGCCAGCATGGGGTGGGGGAGGGGACAGGGCACAATAAAAAATCAGCCCCAGCATTTT
CDR3 protein: CASMGWGRGQGTIKNQPQHF

J gene: TRBJ1-1
clone size: NA
V gene: TRBV29-1
D gene: NA
CDR3 DNA: TGCAGCTTACATACAGGGACTGAAGCTTTCTTT
CDR3 protein: CSLHTGTEAFF

J gene: TRBJ2-5
clone size: NA
V gene: TRBV10-1
D gene: NA
CDR3 DNA: TGCGCCAGCAGTGAGTCGGGCAGCCAAGAGACCCAGTACTTC
CDR3 protein: CASSESGSQETQYF

J gene: TRBJ2-1
clone size: NA
V gene: TRBV5-1
D gene: TRBD2
CDR3 DNA: TGCGCCAGCAGCTTGGCCGCGGGGGGCTACAATGAGCAGTTCTTC
CDR3 protein: CASSLAAGGYNEQFF

J gene: TRBJ1-3
clone size: once
V gene: TRBV9
D gene: NA
CDR3 DNA: TGTGCCAGCAGCGTCGATACAGGGACCTCTGGAAACACCATATATTTT
CDR3 protein: CASSVDTGTSGNTIYF

J gene: TRBJ2-1
clone size: NA
V gene: TRBV18
D gene: TRBD2
CDR3 DNA: TGTGCCAGCTCACCACCGGCGGGGGTAGAGAATGAGCAGTTCTTC
CDR3 protein: CASSPPAGVENEQFF

J gene: TRBJ1-5
clone size: NA
V gene: TRBV10-2
D gene: NA
CDR3 DNA: TGCGCCAGCAGTGACTTAATAAATCAGCCCCAGCATTTT
CDR3 protein: CASSDLINQPQHF

J gene: TRBJ1-1
clone size: NA
V gene: TRBV6-1
D gene: NA
CDR3 DNA: TGTGCCAGCAGTTATCAGGGCTTGAACACTGAAGCTTTCTTT
CDR3 protein: CASSYQGLNTEAFF

J gene: TRBJ1-5
clone size: NA
V gene: TRBV15
D gene: NA
CDR3 DNA: TGTGCCACCAGCAGAGACTTCAGGGGCCTTCAGCCCCAGCATTTT
CDR3 protein: CATSRDFRGLQPQHF

J gene: TRBJ2-7
clone size: few
V gene: TRBV7-2
D gene: TRBD2
CDR3 DNA: TGTGCCAGCAGCTTCGGCGGGGGTAGCAACGAGCAGTACTTC
CDR3 protein: CASSFGGGSNEQYF

J gene: TRBJ1-1
clone size: NA
V gene: TRBV19
D gene: NA
CDR3 DNA: TGTGCCAGTAGTCTTAGAGGCCCGGGAATGAACACTGAAGCTTTCTTT
CDR3 protein: CASSLRGPGMNTEAFF

J gene: TRBJ2-3
clone size: NA
V gene: TRBV12-1
D gene: NA
CDR3 DNA: TGTGTTCCGGCGGGTAGCACAGATACGCAGTATTTT
CDR3 protein: CVPAGSTDTQYF